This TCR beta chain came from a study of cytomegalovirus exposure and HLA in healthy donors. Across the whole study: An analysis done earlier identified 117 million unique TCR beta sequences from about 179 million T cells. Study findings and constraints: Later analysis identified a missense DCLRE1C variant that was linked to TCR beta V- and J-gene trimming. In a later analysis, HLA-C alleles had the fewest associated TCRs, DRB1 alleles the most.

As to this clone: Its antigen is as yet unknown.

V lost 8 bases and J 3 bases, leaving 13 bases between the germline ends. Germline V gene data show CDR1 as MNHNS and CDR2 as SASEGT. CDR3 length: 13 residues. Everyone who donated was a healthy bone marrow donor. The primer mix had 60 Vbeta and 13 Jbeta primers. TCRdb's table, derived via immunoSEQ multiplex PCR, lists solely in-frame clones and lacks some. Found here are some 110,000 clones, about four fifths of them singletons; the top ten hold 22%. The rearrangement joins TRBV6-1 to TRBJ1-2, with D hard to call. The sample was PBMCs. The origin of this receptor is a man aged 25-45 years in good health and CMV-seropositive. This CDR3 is CASSWGGDYGYTF. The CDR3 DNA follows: TGTGCCAGCTCGTGGGGAGGCGACTATGGCTACACCTTC.